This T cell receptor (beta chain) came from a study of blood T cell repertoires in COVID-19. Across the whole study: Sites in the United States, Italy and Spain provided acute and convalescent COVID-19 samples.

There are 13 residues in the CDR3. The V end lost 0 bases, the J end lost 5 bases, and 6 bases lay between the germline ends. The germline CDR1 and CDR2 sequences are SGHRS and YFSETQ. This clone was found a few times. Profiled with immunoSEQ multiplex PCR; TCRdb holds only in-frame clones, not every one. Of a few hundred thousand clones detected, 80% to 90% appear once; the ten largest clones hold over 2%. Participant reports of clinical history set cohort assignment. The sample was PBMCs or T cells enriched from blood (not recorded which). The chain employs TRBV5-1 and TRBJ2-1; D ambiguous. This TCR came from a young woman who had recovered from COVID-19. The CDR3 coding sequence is TGCGCCAGCAGCTTGGATGTAAACAATGAGCAGTTCTTC. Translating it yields CASSLDVNNEQFF.